This entry features one T cell receptor (beta chain) sequence. V was cut by 0 bases and J by 0 bases, with 9 bases left in between. CDR3 length: 16 residues. The V gene's germline CDR1 is SGHDT and CDR2 YYEEEE. This record comes from a study of T-cell reconstitution after alpha-beta-depleted transplantation in children. Preparation of the TCRbeta library was carried out with unique molecular identifiers. TCRdb used MiXCR to reprocess the PCR reads, holding one entry per CDR3 protein. The sample holds approximately 220,000 distinct CDR3 sequences, under 20% seen once. This sequence originates from a male patient aged 2-10 years who had a stem cell transplant for acute lymphoblastic leukemia, so the T cells may come from the graft donor. The input for sequencing was PBMCs, mostly from graft donor cells, taken 360 days after TCRalphabeta/CD19-depleted stem cell transplant. The J gene is TRBJ2-2, the V gene TRBV5-6; D gene unclear. CDR3 nucleotide sequence: TGTGCCAGCAGCTTGGGGAACAGCGCGAACACCGGGGAGCTGTTTTTT. It yields the protein CASSLGNSANTGELFF.